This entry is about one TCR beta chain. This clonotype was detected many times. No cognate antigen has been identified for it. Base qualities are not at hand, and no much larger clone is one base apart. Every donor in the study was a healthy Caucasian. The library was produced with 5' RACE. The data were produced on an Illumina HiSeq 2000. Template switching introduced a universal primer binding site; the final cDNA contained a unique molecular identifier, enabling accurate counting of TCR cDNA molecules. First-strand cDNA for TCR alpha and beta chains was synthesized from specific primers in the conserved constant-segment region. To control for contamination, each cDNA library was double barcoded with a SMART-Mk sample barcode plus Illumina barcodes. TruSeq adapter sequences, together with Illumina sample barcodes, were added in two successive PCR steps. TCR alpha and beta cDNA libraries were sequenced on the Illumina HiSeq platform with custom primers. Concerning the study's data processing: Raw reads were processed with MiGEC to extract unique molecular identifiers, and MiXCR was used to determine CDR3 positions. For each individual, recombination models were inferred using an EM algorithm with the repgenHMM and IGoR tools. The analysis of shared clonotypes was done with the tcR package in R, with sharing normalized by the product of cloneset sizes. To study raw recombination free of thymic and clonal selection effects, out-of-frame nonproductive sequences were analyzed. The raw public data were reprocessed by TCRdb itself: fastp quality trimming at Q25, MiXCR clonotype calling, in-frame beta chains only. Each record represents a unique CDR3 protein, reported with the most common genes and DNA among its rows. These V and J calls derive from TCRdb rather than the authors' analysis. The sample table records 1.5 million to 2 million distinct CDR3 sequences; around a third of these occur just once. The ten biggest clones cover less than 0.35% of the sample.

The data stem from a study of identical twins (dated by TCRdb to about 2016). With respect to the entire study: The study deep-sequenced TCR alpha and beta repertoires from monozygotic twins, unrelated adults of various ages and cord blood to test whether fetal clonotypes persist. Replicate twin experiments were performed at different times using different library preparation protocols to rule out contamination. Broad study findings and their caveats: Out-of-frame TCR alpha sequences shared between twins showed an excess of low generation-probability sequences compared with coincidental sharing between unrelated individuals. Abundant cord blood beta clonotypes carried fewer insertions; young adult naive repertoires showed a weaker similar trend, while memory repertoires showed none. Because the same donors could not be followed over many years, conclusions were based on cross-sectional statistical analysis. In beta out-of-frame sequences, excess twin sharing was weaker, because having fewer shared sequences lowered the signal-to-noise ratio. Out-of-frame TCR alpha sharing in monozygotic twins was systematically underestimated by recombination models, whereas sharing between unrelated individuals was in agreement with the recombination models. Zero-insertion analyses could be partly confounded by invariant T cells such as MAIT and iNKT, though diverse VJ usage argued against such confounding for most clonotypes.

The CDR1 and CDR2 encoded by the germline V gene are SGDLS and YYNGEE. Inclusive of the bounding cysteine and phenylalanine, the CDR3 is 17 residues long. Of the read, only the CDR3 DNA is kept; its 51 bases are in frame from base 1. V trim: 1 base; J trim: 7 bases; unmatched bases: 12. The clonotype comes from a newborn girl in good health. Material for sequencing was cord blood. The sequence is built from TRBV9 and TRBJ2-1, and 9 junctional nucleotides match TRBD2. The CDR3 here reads CASSVTVSASGVNEQFF. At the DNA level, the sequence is TGTGCCAGCAGCGTAACGGTCTCGGCTAGCGGGGTTAATGAGCAGTTCTTC.